Sequencing of this TCR beta chain was carried out in a study of T cell responses to AZD1222 COVID-19 vaccine. Broader study findings: Researchers took repertoire samples only after the peak T cell response had come. Donors in the cohort were predominantly white British and more often female, and clonal diversity was possibly underestimated. Spike-specific TCR depth and breadth grew after two AZD1222 doses. Reportedly, nearly half of unique spike TCRs recognized epitopes outside B.1.351/B.1.1.7 mutations.

Sequencing used immunoSEQ multiplex PCR; TCRdb keeps in-frame clones, though not all of them. This table has over 100,000 clones, just over 90% appearing once. As concerns this clone: Its antigen is undetermined.

The TCR was taken from an adult who received the AZD1222 COVID-19 vaccine. The sequences come from peripheral blood, collected 28 days after the second AZD1222 dose.

The CDR3, as DNA: TGTGCCAGCAGTTTAGACAGGGGGAACTACAATGAGCAGTTCTTC. Translation gives CASSLDRGNYNEQFF. The chain has TRBV7-3 and TRBJ2-1; TRBD1 matches at 9 bases. Germline V gene data show CDR1 as SGHTA and CDR2 as FQGTGA. The CDR3 sequence is 15 residues long. With V trimmed by 6 bases and J by 3 bases, 6 bases remained unmatched.